These T cell receptor beta chains were read from a single sample in a study of patients and donors after allogeneic stem cell transplantation. Each CDR3 protein is one row after TCRdb ran MiXCR on the RT-PCR reads. The sample lists 200,000 to 250,000 distinct CDR3 sequences, roughly 15% occurring once. Sequences were obtained from blood, either unsorted or a sorted T cell fraction (not recorded which). Receptors originate from a human donor who was either an allogeneic HSCT recipient or a stem cell or donor lymphocyte infusion donor (not recorded which). It is not recorded whose cells these are; they may come from a transplant donor. Both conserved end residues are part of each CDR3. The order of the fields is clone size, V gene, D gene, J gene, CDR3 protein, CDR3 DNA. D genes are given only for firm matches. The size of a clone is reported for some rows only, either as once, few or many, or as a class for expanded clones.

>few|TRBV6-2/TRBV6-3|.|TRBJ1-1
CASSYSKGGSGRAEAFF
TGTGCCAGCAGTTACTCGAAAGGGGGGTCTGGGAGAGCTGAAGCTTTCTTT
>few|TRBV4-2|.|TRBJ1-2
CASSPRGAGGYTF
TGTGCCAGCAGCCCCCGGGGGGCAGGCGGCTACACCTTC
>few|TRBV12-3/TRBV12-4|.|TRBJ1-5
CAVGDPANQPQHF
TGTGCCGTCGGAGACCCGGCCAATCAGCCCCAGCATTTT
>many|TRBV20-1|.|TRBJ2-7
CSAFEQSSYEQYF
TGCAGTGCCTTCGAGCAGAGCTCCTACGAGCAGTACTTC
>.|TRBV7-8|.|TRBJ2-2
CASSLVGLGRELFF
TGTGCCAGCAGCTTAGTCGGTTTAGGGAGGGAGCTGTTTTTT
>once|TRBV2|.|TRBJ2-3
CASSERGDGTDTQYF
TGTGCCAGCAGTGAGAGGGGGGACGGCACAGATACGCAGTATTTT
>few|TRBV2|.|TRBJ2-1
CASSVLLAYEQFF
TGTGCCAGCAGTGTACTGCTAGCGTATGAGCAGTTCTTC
>.|TRBV11-2|.|TRBJ2-7
CASSPMWGRRSYEQYF
TGTGCCAGCAGCCCCATGTGGGGGCGACGCTCCTACGAGCAGTACTTC
>few|TRBV20-1|TRBD1|TRBJ2-7
CSANRGKYNEQYF
TGCAGCGCCAACAGGGGGAAGTACAACGAGCAGTACTTC
>few|TRBV15|TRBD1|TRBJ2-5
CATSRGGQGAVTQYF
TGTGCCACCAGCAGAGGGGGACAGGGGGCGGTGACCCAGTACTTC
>many|TRBV2|.|TRBJ1-2
CASSEGVDYGYTF
TGTGCCAGCAGTGAGGGGGTTGACTATGGCTACACCTTC
>.|TRBV5-1|.|TRBJ1-2
CASSFALGGTYGYTF
TGCGCCAGCAGCTTCGCCCTGGGGGGGACCTATGGCTACACCTTC
>.|TRBV7-3|TRBD1|TRBJ2-1
CASSPGTGGFEQFF
TGTGCCAGCAGCCCCGGGACAGGTGGGTTTGAGCAGTTCTTC
>many|TRBV6-2/TRBV6-3|.|TRBJ1-2
CASSSSGTPYGYTF
TGTGCCAGCAGTTCCTCCGGGACTCCCTATGGCTACACCTTC
>.|TRBV7-8|TRBD2|TRBJ2-3
CASSPSGGDTQYF
TGTGCCAGCAGCCCCTCGGGAGGAGATACGCAGTATTTT
>.|TRBV20-1|.|TRBJ1-1
CSARDLRGNTEAFF
TGCAGTGCTAGAGATTTGAGGGGTAACACTGAAGCTTTCTTT
>.|TRBV28|TRBD2|TRBJ2-7
CASSTPTSGYEQYF
TGTGCCAGCAGCACTCCGACTAGCGGCTACGAGCAGTACTTC
>.|TRBV2|.|TRBJ2-3
CASLTGTLSTDTQYF
TGTGCCAGCTTAACCGGGACACTCAGCACAGATACGCAGTATTTT
>.|TRBV20-1|.|TRBJ2-6
CSAPEDSGANVLTF
TGCAGTGCTCCCGAAGACTCTGGGGCCAACGTCCTGACTTTC
>.|TRBV5-1|.|TRBJ1-2
CASSAGTFNYGYTF
TGCGCCAGCAGCGCCGGGACATTTAACTATGGCTACACCTTC
>.|TRBV28|.|TRBJ1-5
CASSSGGGNQPQHF
TGTGCCAGCAGTTCGGGAGGCGGCAATCAGCCCCAGCATTTT
>few|TRBV29-1|.|TRBJ2-3
CSVKGQRDSTDTQYF
TGCAGCGTTAAGGGGCAACGGGATAGCACAGATACGCAGTATTTT
>many|TRBV10-3|.|TRBJ2-7
CAISEGGNRYEQYF
TGTGCCATCAGTGAGGGCGGGAATCGCTACGAGCAGTACTTC
>.|TRBV3-1|.|TRBJ1-2
CASSQGQQGTGYTF
TGTGCCAGCAGCCAAGGACAGCAGGGTACAGGCTACACCTTC
>few|TRBV5-1|.|TRBJ2-3
CASSLRGAGTDTQYF
TGCGCCAGCAGCTTGCGGGGGGCCGGCACAGATACGCAGTATTTT
>few|TRBV5-6|TRBD1|TRBJ1-1
CASSSPGQGLNTEAFF
TGTGCCAGCAGCTCGCCGGGACAGGGTTTGAACACTGAAGCTTTCTTT
>.|TRBV19|.|TRBJ1-4
CASRLTTNEKLFF
TGTGCCTCCCGTCTTACAACTAATGAAAAACTGTTTTTT
>.|TRBV5-1|.|TRBJ1-1
CASSLGAGLYTEAFF
TGCGCCAGCAGCTTGGGGGCAGGATTGTACACTGAAGCTTTCTTT
>.|TRBV20-1|.|TRBJ2-7
CSARGVSYEQYF
TGCAGTGCTAGAGGGGTGTCCTACGAGCAGTACTTC
>few|TRBV5-1|.|TRBJ2-7
CASSLGTVGLYEQYF
TGCGCCAGCAGCTTGGGGACAGTTGGACTCTACGAGCAGTACTTC
>.|TRBV9|.|TRBJ1-1
CASSVGGGAPASDKAFF
TGTGCCAGCAGCGTAGGCGGGGGTGCCCCGGCTTCGGATAAAGCTTTCTTT
>few|TRBV7-8|TRBD2|TRBJ2-3
CASSWNPTGGPTDTQYF
TGTGCCAGCAGCTGGAACCCGACGGGGGGGCCGACAGATACGCAGTATTTT
>few|TRBV10-3|.|TRBJ1-1
CAISGSRGNTEAFF
TGTGCCATCAGTGGCAGCCGAGGGAACACTGAAGCTTTCTTT
>many|TRBV6-2/TRBV6-3|TRBD2|TRBJ2-2
CASSYSTSDTGELFF
TGTGCCAGCAGTTACTCGACTAGCGACACCGGGGAGCTGTTTTTT
>once|TRBV6-1|.|TRBJ2-2
CASRPVFTGELFF
TGTGCCAGCAGACCGGTATTCACCGGGGAGCTGTTTTTT
>few|TRBV20-1|.|TRBJ1-1
CSAPSPRGTEAFF
TGCAGTGCGCCATCGCCAAGGGGGACTGAAGCTTTCTTT
>few|TRBV7-9|TRBD2|TRBJ2-7
CASSLLSTSGANYEQYF
TGTGCCAGCAGCCTTCTATCGACTAGCGGGGCGAACTACGAGCAGTACTTC
>.|TRBV20-1|TRBD1|TRBJ1-2
CSAWDRGFGYTF
TGCAGTGCGTGGGACAGGGGGTTTGGCTACACCTTC
>few|TRBV20-1|.|TRBJ1-6
CSALGAYPLGSPLHF
TGCAGTGCCTTAGGGGCCTACCCCCTCGGTTCACCCCTCCACTTT
>many|TRBV12-3/TRBV12-4|TRBD1|TRBJ2-1
CASSLGSGQGPNEQFF
TGTGCCAGCAGTTTAGGATCGGGACAGGGTCCCAATGAGCAGTTCTTC
>many|TRBV5-1|.|TRBJ1-2
CASSLDVGVPGYTF
TGCGCCAGCAGCTTGGATGTCGGGGTCCCTGGCTACACCTTC
>few|TRBV28|.|TRBJ2-7
CASSFYGLIYEQYF
TGTGCCAGCAGTTTTTATGGACTCATCTACGAGCAGTACTTC
>many|TRBV7-9|TRBD1|TRBJ2-3
CASSPQGQGYTDTQYF
TGTGCCAGCAGCCCGCAGGGACAGGGGTACACAGATACGCAGTATTTT
>few|TRBV7-2|TRBD1|TRBJ1-1
CASSRDGYRGRNAEAFF
TGTGCCAGCAGCCGTGACGGCTACAGGGGGCGGAACGCTGAAGCTTTCTTT
>.|TRBV20-1|.|TRBJ2-1
CSASVWKSYNEQFF
TGCAGTGCTAGTGTCTGGAAATCCTACAATGAGCAGTTCTTC
>.|TRBV12-3/TRBV12-4|TRBD1|TRBJ1-1
CASSIATRGRGEAFF
TGTGCCAGCAGTATCGCGACCAGGGGGCGAGGTGAAGCTTTCTTT
>.|TRBV4-3|TRBD2|TRBJ2-1
CASSQDRGLAGATYNEQFF
TGCGCCAGCAGCCAAGATAGGGGACTAGCGGGGGCCACCTACAATGAGCAGTTCTTC
>few|TRBV4-3|.|TRBJ1-5
CASSQDNGGGQPQHF
TGCGCCAGCAGCCAAGATAACGGGGGCGGTCAGCCCCAGCATTTT
>few|TRBV20-1|TRBD1|TRBJ2-7
CSALRTGSYEQYF
TGCAGTGCCCTCAGGACAGGGTCCTACGAGCAGTACTTC
>few|TRBV6-5|TRBD1|TRBJ1-1
CASSLSGQGNTEAFF
TGTGCCAGCAGTTTGTCGGGACAGGGGAACACTGAAGCTTTCTTT
>.|TRBV12-3/TRBV12-4|TRBD2|TRBJ2-7
CASSLSHSGRTSYEQYF
TGTGCCAGCAGTTTATCCCATAGCGGGAGGACGTCCTACGAGCAGTACTTC
>many|TRBV12-3/TRBV12-4|.|TRBJ1-2
CASSGSGELVYGYTF
TGTGCCAGCAGTGGCTCAGGGGAATTGGTCTATGGCTACACCTTC
>.|TRBV30|.|TRBJ1-1
CAQRGRSDTEAFF
TGTGCCCAACGTGGCAGATCAGACACTGAAGCTTTCTTT
>many|TRBV12-3/TRBV12-4|.|TRBJ2-7
CASSRSYYEQYF
TGTGCCAGCAGCCGATCATACTACGAGCAGTACTTC
>.|TRBV20-1|TRBD2|TRBJ2-3
CSASSGLAGAVDTQYF
TGCAGTGCTAGCTCGGGACTAGCGGGCGCTGTGGATACGCAGTATTTT
>few|TRBV6-1|TRBD1|TRBJ1-1
CASRRTGSNTEAFF
TGTGCCAGCAGACGGACAGGGAGCAACACTGAAGCTTTCTTT
>few|TRBV7-2|TRBD2|TRBJ2-1
CASSLFSGVNEQFF
TGTGCCAGCAGCTTATTTAGCGGGGTCAATGAGCAGTTCTTC
>once|TRBV24-1|.|TRBJ2-7
CATRYKRQGTGYEQYF
TGTGCCACCAGATATAAGCGCCAGGGTACGGGTTACGAGCAGTACTTC